This entry lists 26 T cell receptor beta chains sequenced from one sample in a study of T cell repertoires in ileal Crohn's disease. As to time point: neoterminal ileum biopsy at postoperative endoscopy, about 6 months after surgery. Some clones are missing from TCRdb's copy, which holds only in-frame ones; the method was immunoSEQ multiplex PCR. The table has fewer than 12,000 clones, 70% to 80% seen once; the top ten hold approximately 15%. Sequenced sample: ileal tissue. These receptors all stem from an adult with Crohn's disease.

J is TRBJ1-5 and V is TRBV19; 9 bases map to TRBD1. Germline V gene lookup returns CDR1 LNHDA and CDR2 SQIVND (reference sequence). The V segment lost 4 bases and the J segment 10 bases; nucleotides outside the gene matches: 5. The CDR3 extends over 13 amino acids. This CDR3 reads CASSKQGAEPQHF. CDR3 DNA: TGTGCCAGTAGTAAACAGGGGGCGGAACCCCAGCATTTT.

The CDR3 sequence is CASSKGTGDLYEQYF. In DNA form, the CDR3 reads TGTGCCAGCAGCAAGGGGACAGGGGATCTCTACGAGCAGTACTTC. J is TRBJ2-7 and V is TRBV5-4; 10 bases line up with TRBD1. Germline CDR1 SGHNT, CDR2 YYREEE (reference sequence). Trimming removed 4 bases from V and 3 bases from J; junction bases left unmatched: 7. This CDR3 is built from 15 residues.

V usage is TRBV2 and J usage is TRBJ1-2; TRBD1 aligns across 8 bases. The V segment lost 1 base and the J segment 7 bases; nucleotides outside the gene matches: 2. Per germline, CDR1 SNHLY and CDR2 FYNNEI. This CDR3 comprises 13 residues. The CDR3 bases are TGTGCCAGCAGTGAAGTCAGGGGGCCTGGCTACACCTTC. This sequence encodes CASSEVRGPGYTF.

This clone was seen only a few times. This chain connects TRBV11-3 to TRBJ2-1, with 11 nucleotides matching TRBD1. V shed 1 base and J 6 bases; nucleotides not matched to a gene: 8. Germline V gives CDR1 SGHNT, CDR2 YENEEA. This CDR3 region has 17 residues. Here the CDR3 reads CASSLGSGTGGGNEQFF. The CDR3 DNA reads TGTGCCAGCAGCTTAGGAAGTGGGACAGGGGGGGGCAATGAGCAGTTCTTC.

The rearrangement joins TRBV4-1 to TRBJ2-1; possible D gene TRBD2, 6 bases. The CDR3 totals 14 residues. In germline, CDR1 is MGHRA, CDR2 YSYEKL. Trimming cost V 3 bases and J 12 bases, with 18 bases left between them. The CDR3 DNA is TGCGCCAGCAGCCATGGGCGGGGAGGATTTTTGCAGTTCTTC. Encoded protein: CASSHGRGGFLQFF.

Of note for this clone: Other DNA variants within this sample encode the same CDR3. The chain couples TRBV18 to TRBJ1-6; TRBD1 matches 9 bases. Per the germline V gene, CDR1 is KGHSH and CDR2 is LQKENI. The junction had 0 bases not matched to a gene; V was cut back by 2 bases and J by 10 bases. The length of the CDR3 is 13 residues. The CDR3 sequence is CASSPDRGSPLHF. Written as DNA, the CDR3 is TGTGCCAGCTCACCAGACAGGGGGTCACCCCTCCACTTT.

The genes are TRBV5-4 and TRBJ2-2; 9 positions match TRBD2. The CDR3 is 15 residues long. V lost 4 bases and J lost 5; bases outside the gene matches: 6. The germline CDR1 and CDR2 sequences are SGHNT and YYREEE (reference sequence). CDR3: CASSTGTSRTGELFF. The CDR3 nucleotides are TGTGCCAGCAGCACCGGGACTAGCCGTACCGGGGAGCTGTTTTTT.

The chain employs TRBV27 and TRBJ1-1, with 8 bases lining up with TRBD1. Trimming took 6 bases from V and 7 from J; bases not matched to a gene: 7. The V gene's germline CDR1 is MNHEY and CDR2 SMNVEV (reference sequence). CDR3 length equals 13 residues. CDR3 loop: CASRRTGSLEAFF. Written as DNA, the CDR3 is TGTGCCAGCAGGAGGACAGGGAGCCTTGAAGCTTTCTTT.

The CDR3 loop is CASSSADGVYGYTF. CDR3 in DNA: TGTGCCAGCAGTTCCGCAGACGGAGTCTATGGCTACACCTTC. The chain uses TRBV6-5 and TRBJ1-2; D not certain. This CDR3 has 14 residues. Trimming pared 4 bases from V and 4 bases from J, leaving 13 bases between. Germline V lookup: CDR1 MNHEY, CDR2 SVGAGI.

The CDR3: CASSYSGPQQFF. In DNA, the CDR3 is TGTGCCAGCAGTTATAGCGGGCCCCAGCAGTTCTTC. The chain uses TRBV7-8 and TRBJ2-1; 7 nucleotides agree with TRBD2. Germline V gene sequence: CDR1 SGHVS, CDR2 FQNEAQ. CDR3 size: 12 residues. J gave up 11 bases and V 6 bases, and 7 bases lay outside the gene matches.

The chain has TRBV5-1 and TRBJ1-4; a possible D gene is TRBD1 (5 bases). Germline CDR1 and CDR2: SGHRS and YFSETQ. The V and J ends lost 0 bases and 7 bases respectively, with 10 bases between them. The CDR3 is 14 amino acids. CDR3 sequence reads: CASSLDGGAEKLFF. DNA for the CDR3: TGCGCCAGCAGCTTGGACGGTGGGGCTGAAAAACTGTTTTTT.

The chain recombines TRBV9 with TRBJ2-1; D gene ambiguous. Germline loops: CDR1 SGDLS, CDR2 YYNGEE. There are 13 residues in the CDR3. Trimming removed 7 bases at V and 2 bases at J, with 10 bases between. The CDR3 loop is CASGESTYNEQFF. The CDR3 nucleotides read TGTGCCAGCGGCGAGAGTACCTACAATGAGCAGTTCTTC.

This clone was seen a handful of times. The DNA of the CDR3 is TGCGCCAGCAGCTTGGTCCTACCCCAGGGGGGAGCTTTCTTT. Encoded protein: CASSLVLPQGGAFF. V usage is TRBV5-1 and J usage is TRBJ1-1; 7 bases map to TRBD1. Looked up from germline, CDR1 is SGHRS and CDR2 is YFSETQ. The CDR3 is 14 residues long. The trim removed 0 bases at V and 10 bases at J, leaving 9 bases unmatched. Looking up the rest from reference TRBV5-1 and TRBJ1-1 gives the full variable domain: KAGVTQTPRYLIKTRGQQVTLSCSPISGHRSVSWYQQTPGQGLQFLFEYFSETQRNKGNFPGRFSGRQFSNSRSEMNVSTLELGDSALYLCASSLVLPQGGAFFGQGTRLTVV.

The chain couples TRBV29-1 to TRBJ1-5; TRBD1 agrees at 9 bases. The CDR3 totals 15 residues. Looked up from germline, CDR1 is SQVTM and CDR2 is ANQGSEA. Trimming removed 7 bases from V and 4 bases from J; junction bases left unmatched: 11. Here the CDR3 DNA reads TGCAGCGCCAGCGGAGGGACAGGGTTGAATCAGCCCCAGCATTTT. This gives the protein CSASGGTGLNQPQHF.

The chain couples TRBV29-1 to TRBJ1-1; D may be TRBD1 (5 bases). V lost 7 bases, J lost 4 bases, and 10 bases lay in between. The CDR3 length is 11 residues. The germline V gene has CDR1 SQVTM and CDR2 ANQGSEA. CDR3 amino acids: CSATDSTEAFF. CDR3 sequence (DNA): TGCAGCGCTACCGACAGCACTGAAGCTTTCTTT.

The chain recombines TRBV7-9 with TRBJ2-7; D not certain. The V end lost 4 bases, the J end lost 0 bases, and 4 bases lay between the germline ends. CDR1 is SEHNR, CDR2 FQNEAQ, per germline (reference sequence). The CDR3 sequence is 12 residues long. CDR3 sequence: CASSSLSYEQYF. The CDR3 region has the DNA TGTGCCAGCAGCTCCCTCTCCTACGAGCAGTACTTC.

The genes are TRBV9 and TRBJ2-3, with 11 bases that match TRBD2. The ends lost 3 bases at V and 7 bases at J; junction bases unmatched: 13. The CDR3 is 17 residues long. CDR1 is SGDLS, CDR2 YYNGEE, per germline. CDR3 nucleotides: TGTGCCAGCAGCGCCCACCGGACTAGCGGGTTCAGAAATACGCAGTATTTT. The encoded protein is CASSAHRTSGFRNTQYF.

A single count supports this clone. V and J are TRBV7-2 and TRBJ2-6; the match to TRBD1 covers 10 bases. This CDR3 is built from 18 residues. The junction had 7 bases not matched to a gene; V was cut back by 5 bases and J by 0 bases. In germline, CDR1 is SGHTA, CDR2 FQGNSA. CDR3 protein: CASSTRWTGGSGANVLTF. CDR3 DNA: TGTGCCAGCAGCACCCGTTGGACAGGGGGCTCTGGGGCCAACGTCCTGACTTTC. Filled out from reference TRBV7-2 and TRBJ2-6, the complete variable domain reads GAGVSQSPSNKVTEKGKDVELRCDPISGHTALYWYRQSLGQGLEFLIYFQGNSAPDKSGLPSDRFSAERTGGSVSTLTIQRTQQEDSAVYLCASSTRWTGGSGANVLTFGAGSRLTVL.

The chain has TRBV30 and TRBJ1-5; a possible D gene is TRBD1 (6 bases). Germline values: CDR1 GTSNPN, CDR2 SVGIG (reference sequence). With 3 bases removed from V and 1 base from J, the gap between germline ends came to 16 bases. CDR3 size: 16 residues. The CDR3 region is CAWRLQGSGSNQPQHF. The CDR3 DNA is TGTGCCTGGAGACTACAGGGATCGGGGAGCAATCAGCCCCAGCATTTT.

A word on this clone: Other DNA variants within this sample encode the same CDR3. This chain links TRBV11-2 with TRBJ2-7; no firm D call. In germline, CDR1 is SGHAT, CDR2 FQNNGV. Trimming took off 1 base at V and 0 bases at J, with 4 bases between the two ends. The CDR3 is made up of 13 amino acids. The CDR3 here is CASSLGGSYEQYF. The CDR3 region has the DNA TGTGCCAGCAGCTTAGGAGGCTCCTACGAGCAGTACTTC.

The chain uses TRBV4-3 and TRBJ1-4, with 10 bases matching TRBD1. Germline loops: CDR1 LGHNA, CDR2 YSLEER. This CDR3 comprises 16 residues. With 4 bases clipped from V and 7 bases from J, the junction kept 9 bases outside the gene matches. The CDR3 sequence: CASSPKPGTGAEKLFF. The CDR3 nucleotides read TGCGCCAGCAGCCCCAAGCCAGGGACAGGGGCTGAAAAACTGTTTTTT.

The chain joins TRBV4-1 to TRBJ2-3; TRBD2 agrees at 14 bases. With V trimmed by 4 bases and J by 10 bases, 4 bases remained unmatched. The CDR3 runs 14 residues. Germline loops: CDR1 MGHRA, CDR2 YSYEKL. The CDR3, as DNA: TGCGCCAGCAGCCCATGGACTAGCGGGGGGCCGCAGTATTTT. It translates to CASSPWTSGGPQYF.

The rearrangement links TRBV6-1 to TRBJ1-2, with D perhaps matching TRBD1 (6 bases). The CDR3 length is 15 residues. V was pared by 6 bases and J by 4 bases, with 18 bases between. CDR1 MNHNS and CDR2 SASEGT come from the germline V gene. The CDR3 DNA reads TGTGCCAGCAGCGATTGGGGGGGCATGAGCTATGGCTACACCTTC. It is translated as CASSDWGGMSYGYTF.

This rearrangement joins TRBV5-1 to TRBJ2-7, with D maybe TRBD1 (5 bases). The germline CDR1 and CDR2 sequences are SGHRS and YFSETQ. Trimming shortened V by 2 bases and J by 6 bases, and 9 bases separated the two germline ends. The CDR3 has 12 residues. This CDR3 is CASSLQAREQYF. The CDR3 DNA sequence: TGCGCCAGCAGCTTACAGGCGCGCGAGCAGTACTTC.

This clone was counted a few times. The chain has TRBV7-2 and TRBJ2-7, with TRBD2 identical over 13 bases. This CDR3 has 14 residues. After removal of 4 bases from V and 7 bases from J, the junction contained 4 bases not matched to a gene. Germline values: CDR1 SGHTA, CDR2 FQGNSA. CDR3 loop: CASSYGLAGEEQYF. CDR3 nucleotide sequence: TGTGCCAGCAGCTACGGACTAGCGGGGGAAGAGCAGTACTTC.

V is TRBV23-1 and J is TRBJ1-4; tentative D call: TRBD1 (5 bases). TRBV23-1 is an ORF, and what it does is uncertain. The CDR3 loop spans 20 amino acids. V was cut by 0 bases and J by 6 bases, with 26 bases left in between. Written as DNA, the CDR3 is TGCGCCAGCAGTCAATCGACACCCGCAAACCCAGGGAAAACGGATGAAAAACTGTTTTTT. This codes for CASSQSTPANPGKTDEKLFF.